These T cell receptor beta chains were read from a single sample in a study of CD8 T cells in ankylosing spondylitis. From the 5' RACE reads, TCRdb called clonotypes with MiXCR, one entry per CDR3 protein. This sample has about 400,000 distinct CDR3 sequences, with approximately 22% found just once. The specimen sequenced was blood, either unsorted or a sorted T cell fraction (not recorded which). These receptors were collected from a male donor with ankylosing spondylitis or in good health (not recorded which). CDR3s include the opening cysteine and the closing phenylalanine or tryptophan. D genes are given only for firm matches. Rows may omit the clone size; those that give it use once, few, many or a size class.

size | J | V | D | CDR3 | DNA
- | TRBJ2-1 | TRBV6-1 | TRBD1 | CASSEQAGQGAHEQFF | TGTGCCAGCAGTGAACAGGCGGGACAGGGGGCTCATGAGCAGTTCTTC
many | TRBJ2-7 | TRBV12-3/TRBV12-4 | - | CASSPSRAHEQYF | TGTGCCAGCAGTCCCTCAAGGGCCCACGAGCAGTACTTC
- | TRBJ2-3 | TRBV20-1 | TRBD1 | CSARDLRGRPDTQYF | TGCAGTGCTAGAGATCTGAGGGGGCGCCCAGATACGCAGTATTTT
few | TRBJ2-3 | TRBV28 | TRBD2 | CASSLWTSTSGESDTQYF | TGTGCCAGCAGTTTATGGACTTCGACTAGCGGGGAGTCAGATACGCAGTATTTT
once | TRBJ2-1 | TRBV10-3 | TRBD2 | CAISESGLAGGKQFF | TGTGCCATCAGTGAGTCGGGACTAGCGGGGGGTAAGCAGTTCTTC
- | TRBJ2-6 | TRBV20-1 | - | CSIDAPPVLTF | TGCAGTATCGACGCTCCACCCGTCCTGACTTTC
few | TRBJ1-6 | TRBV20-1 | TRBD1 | CSVRDRGNSPLHF | TGCAGTGTTCGAGACAGGGGTAATTCACCCCTCCACTTT
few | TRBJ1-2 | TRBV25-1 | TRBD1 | CASRGDRGPGNYGYTF | TGTGCCAGCAGGGGGGACAGGGGGCCAGGGAACTATGGCTACACCTTC
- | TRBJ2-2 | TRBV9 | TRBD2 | CASSPTGIRGGLTGELFF | TGTGCCAGCAGCCCCACGGGTATCCGGGGGGGCCTAACCGGGGAGCTGTTTTTT
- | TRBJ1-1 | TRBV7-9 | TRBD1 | CASTDGQGLNTEAFF | TGTGCCAGCACCGACGGACAGGGCTTGAACACTGAAGCTTTCTTT
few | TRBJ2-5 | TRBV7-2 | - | CASSLVRGEETQYF | TGTGCCAGCAGCTTAGTCCGTGGGGAAGAGACCCAGTACTTC
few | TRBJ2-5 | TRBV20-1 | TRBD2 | CSARGLAGVQWETQYF | TGCAGTGCTAGAGGGCTAGCGGGGGTGCAGTGGGAGACCCAGTACTTC
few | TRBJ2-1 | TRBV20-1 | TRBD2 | CSAKGVLAGTYNEQFF | TGCAGTGCTAAGGGGGTACTAGCGGGCACCTACAATGAGCAGTTCTTC
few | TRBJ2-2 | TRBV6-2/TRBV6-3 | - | CASSWSSPLWAGELFF | TGTGCCAGCAGTTGGAGCAGCCCCCTGTGGGCCGGGGAGCTGTTTTTT
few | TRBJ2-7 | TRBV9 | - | CASSVGVGPYEQYF | TGTGCCAGCAGCGTCGGCGTTGGACCCTACGAGCAGTACTTC
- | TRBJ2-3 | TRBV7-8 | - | CASSLQGEDTQYF | TGTGCCAGCAGCTTACAAGGGGAAGATACGCAGTATTTT
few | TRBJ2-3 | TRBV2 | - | CASRKTALEDTQYF | TGTGCCAGCAGAAAGACAGCACTGGAAGATACGCAGTATTTT
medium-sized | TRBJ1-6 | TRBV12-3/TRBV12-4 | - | CAQTDNNSPLHF | TGTGCCCAGACGGATAACAATTCACCCCTCCACTTT
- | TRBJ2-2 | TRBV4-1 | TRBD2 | CASSQDLRAGGRGELFF | TGCGCCAGCAGCCAAGACCTGCGAGCGGGGGGGCGAGGGGAGCTGTTTTTT
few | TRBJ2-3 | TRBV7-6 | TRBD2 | CASNRGLAGDTDTQYF | TGTGCCAGCAACAGGGGACTAGCGGGGGACACAGATACGCAGTATTTT
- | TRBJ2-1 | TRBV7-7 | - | CASSDNQYNEQFF | TGTGCTAGCTCGGACAACCAATACAATGAGCAGTTCTTC
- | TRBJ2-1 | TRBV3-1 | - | CASSQVNSYNEQFF | TGTGCCAGCAGCCAAGTTAACTCCTACAATGAGCAGTTCTTC
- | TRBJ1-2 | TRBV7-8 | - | CASSLLGTGRVNYGYTF | TGTGCCAGCAGCTTATTAGGAACAGGGCGGGTTAACTATGGCTACACCTTC
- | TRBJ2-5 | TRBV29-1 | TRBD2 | CSVEGGPMAGTSGNLEDKETQYF | TGCAGCGTTGAAGGGGGCCCCATGGCCGGGACTAGCGGTAATCTCGAGGATAAAGAGACCCAGTACTTC
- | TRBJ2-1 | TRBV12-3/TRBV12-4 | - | CASSFVIVVREFSYNEQFF | TGTGCCAGCAGTTTCGTGATCGTGGTCAGGGAGTTTTCCTACAATGAGCAGTTCTTC
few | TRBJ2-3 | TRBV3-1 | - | CASSQALLYTDTQYF | TGTGCCAGCAGCCAAGCACTGCTCTACACAGATACGCAGTATTTT
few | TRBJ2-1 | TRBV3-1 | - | CASSQDAGAGIRGFNEQFF | TGTGCCAGCAGCCAAGATGCAGGGGCAGGGATCAGGGGCTTCAATGAGCAGTTCTTC
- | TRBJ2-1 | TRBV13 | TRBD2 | CASNARGLAGQELFF | TGTGCCAGCAACGCGCGGGGGCTAGCGGGGCAAGAACTGTTCTTC
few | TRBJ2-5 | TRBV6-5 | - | CASSYGTSVWETQYF | TGTGCCAGCAGTTACGGGACGTCCGTTTGGGAGACCCAGTACTTC
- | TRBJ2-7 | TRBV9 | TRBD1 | CASGPTGVDEQYF | TGTGCCAGCGGCCCGACAGGGGTTGACGAGCAGTACTTC
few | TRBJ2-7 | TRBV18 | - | CASSPSGLDSYEQYF | TGTGCCAGCTCACCATCGGGACTGGACTCCTACGAGCAGTACTTC
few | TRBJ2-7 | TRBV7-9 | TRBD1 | CASSPRDRGGHEQYF | TGTGCCAGCAGCCCCAGGGACAGGGGGGGCCACGAGCAGTACTTC
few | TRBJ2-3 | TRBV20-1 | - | CSALGPYVTDTQYF | TGCAGTGCTTTAGGGCCCTATGTGACAGATACGCAGTATTTT
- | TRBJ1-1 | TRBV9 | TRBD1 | CASSVAGTGPEAFF | TGTGCCAGCAGCGTAGCGGGGACAGGGCCTGAAGCTTTCTTT
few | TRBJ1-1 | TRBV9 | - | CASSVSPQGQNTEAFF | TGTGCCAGCAGCGTATCCCCACAGGGTCAGAACACTGAAGCTTTCTTT
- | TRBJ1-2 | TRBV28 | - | CASRKAYQGRVEGYTF | TGTGCCAGCAGGAAGGCGTACCAGGGGCGCGTTGAAGGGTACACCTTC
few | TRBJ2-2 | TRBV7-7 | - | CASSFSTGTGELFF | TGTGCTAGCAGTTTCTCCACGGGCACCGGGGAGCTGTTTTTT
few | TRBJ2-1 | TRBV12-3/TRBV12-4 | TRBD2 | CASSLPLAAGNDEQFF | TGTGCCAGCAGTTTGCCACTAGCGGCGGGGAATGATGAGCAGTTCTTC
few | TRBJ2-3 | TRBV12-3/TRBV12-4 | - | CASSPGDFFSTDTQYF | TGTGCCAGCAGTCCCGGGGACTTTTTTTCCACAGATACGCAGTATTTT
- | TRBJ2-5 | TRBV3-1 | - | CASSQGIQTQETQYF | TGTGCCAGCAGCCAAGGAATCCAGACCCAAGAGACCCAGTACTTC
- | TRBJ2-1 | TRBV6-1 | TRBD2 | CASSKAGRYNEQFF | TGTGCCAGCAGTAAAGCGGGGCGGTACAATGAGCAGTTCTTC
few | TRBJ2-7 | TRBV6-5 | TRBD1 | CASSYSGTGGSEQYF | TGTGCCAGCAGTTACTCCGGGACAGGGGGCTCCGAGCAGTACTTC
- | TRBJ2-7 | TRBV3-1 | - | CASSQGGGTYEQYF | TGTGCCAGCAGCCAGGGTGGGGGTACCTACGAGCAGTACTTC
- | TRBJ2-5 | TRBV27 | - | CASSPLLDRHQETQYF | TGTGCCAGCAGTCCCCTGCTGGACCGTCACCAAGAGACCCAGTACTTC
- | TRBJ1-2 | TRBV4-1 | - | CASSQPPERGNFGYTF | TGCGCCAGCAGCCAACCCCCCGAGAGGGGGAATTTTGGCTACACCTTC
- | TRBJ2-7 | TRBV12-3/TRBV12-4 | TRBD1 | CASRDSGQAIYEQYF | TGTGCCAGCAGAGACTCGGGACAGGCAATCTACGAGCAGTACTTC